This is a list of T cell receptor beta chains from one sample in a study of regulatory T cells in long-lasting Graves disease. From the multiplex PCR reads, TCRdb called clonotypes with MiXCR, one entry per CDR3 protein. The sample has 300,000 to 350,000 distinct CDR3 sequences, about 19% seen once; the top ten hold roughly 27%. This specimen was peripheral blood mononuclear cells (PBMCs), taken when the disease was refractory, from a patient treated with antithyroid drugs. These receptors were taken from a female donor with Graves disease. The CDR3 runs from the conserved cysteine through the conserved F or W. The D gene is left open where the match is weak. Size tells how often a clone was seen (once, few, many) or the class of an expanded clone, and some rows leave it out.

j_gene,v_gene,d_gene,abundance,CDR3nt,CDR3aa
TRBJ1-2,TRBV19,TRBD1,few,TGTGCCAGTAGTACTTCCTCCGGGACAGCCCCGTCTGGTGGCTACACCTTC,CASSTSSGTAPSGGYTF
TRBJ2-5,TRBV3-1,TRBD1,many,TGTGCCAGCAGCCACAGGGGGCTTCGGGAAGAGACCCAGTACTTC,CASSHRGLREETQYF
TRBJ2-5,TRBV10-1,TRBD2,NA,TGCGCCAGGAGCGGGGGGCAAGAGACCCAGTACTTC,CARSGGQETQYF
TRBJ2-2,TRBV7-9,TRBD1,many,TGTGCCAGCCCGTCAACAGGGGCCCAGAACACCGGGGAGCTGTTTTTT,CASPSTGAQNTGELFF
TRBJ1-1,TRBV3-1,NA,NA,TGTGCCAGCAGCCAATATATAGGCAGGGGGAACACTGAAGCTTTCTTT,CASSQYIGRGNTEAFF
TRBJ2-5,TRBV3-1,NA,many,TGTGCCAGCAGCCAGAATCGGGTATCCAAAGAGACCCAGTACTTC,CASSQNRVSKETQYF
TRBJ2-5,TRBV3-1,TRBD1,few,TGTGCCAGCAGCCACCCGGGACAGAGTGAGACCCAGTACTTC,CASSHPGQSETQYF
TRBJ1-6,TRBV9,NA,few,TGTGCCAGCAGCGTACTTGGACAACCCAACTATAATTCACCCCTCCACTTT,CASSVLGQPNYNSPLHF
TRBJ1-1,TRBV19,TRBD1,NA,TGTGCCAGTAGTACGACAGGGCACACTGAAGCTTTCTTT,CASSTTGHTEAFF
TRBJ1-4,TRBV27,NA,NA,TGTGCCAGCAGTTTCTTACAGACTGGAGAAAAACTGTTTTTT,CASSFLQTGEKLFF
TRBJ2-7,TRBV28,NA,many,TGTGCCAGCAGTTTCCAGGGCTCCTACGAGCAGTACTTC,CASSFQGSYEQYF
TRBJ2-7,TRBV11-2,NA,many,TGTGCCAGCAGTTCCCTGCGCGGGTCCTACGAGCAGTACTTC,CASSSLRGSYEQYF
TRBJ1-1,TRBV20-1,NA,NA,TGCAGTGCTAGAGGTCAACGCCCTGAAGCTTTCTTT,CSARGQRPEAFF
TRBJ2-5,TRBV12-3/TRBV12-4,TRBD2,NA,TGTGCCAGCACCAATAGCGGGAGGGAAGAGACCCAGTACTTC,CASTNSGREETQYF
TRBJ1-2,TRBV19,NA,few,TGTGCCAGTAGTATGTGGGGCCCCAACTATGGCTACACCTTC,CASSMWGPNYGYTF
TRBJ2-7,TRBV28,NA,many,TGTGCCAGCATCTCAGCCGGGTCCCATGTGTACGAGCAGTACTTC,CASISAGSHVYEQYF
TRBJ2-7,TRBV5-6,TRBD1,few,TGTGCCAGCAGCTTGTATGGGACAGACCATGCCGAGCAGTACTTC,CASSLYGTDHAEQYF
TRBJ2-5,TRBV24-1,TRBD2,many,TGTGCCACCAGTGACGGGACTAGCGGGCGGAGGGGGACCCAGTACTTC,CATSDGTSGRRGTQYF
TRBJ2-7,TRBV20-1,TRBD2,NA,TGCAGTGCTAGGGGTTGGGGGAGGGTCGAGCAGTACTTC,CSARGWGRVEQYF
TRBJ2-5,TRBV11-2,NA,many,TGTGCCAGCAGCTTAGCAACGGGGGCGCCCCTCCAAGAGACCCAGTACTTC,CASSLATGAPLQETQYF
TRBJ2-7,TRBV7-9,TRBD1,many,TGTGCCAGCAGCTTACCGTGGGGACAGGCGGGATACGAGCAGTACTTC,CASSLPWGQAGYEQYF
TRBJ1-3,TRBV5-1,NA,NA,TGTGCCAGCAGCTTAGGCCAGCTTCTCTCTGGAAACACCATATATTTT,CASSLGQLLSGNTIYF
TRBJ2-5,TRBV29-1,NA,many,TGCAGCGTTGTCGGGGGTTTTGTGACCCAGTACTTC,CSVVGGFVTQYF
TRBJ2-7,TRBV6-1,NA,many,TGTGCCAGCAGTGGCCAGGCCAACTCCTACGAGCAGTACTTC,CASSGQANSYEQYF
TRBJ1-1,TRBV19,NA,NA,TGTGCCAGTAGTATGCCGGATGAAGCTTTCTTT,CASSMPDEAFF
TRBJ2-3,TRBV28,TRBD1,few,TGTGCCAGCAGTTTGAGGACAGGGGGCACAGATACGCAGTATTTT,CASSLRTGGTDTQYF
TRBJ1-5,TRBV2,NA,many,TGTGCCAGCAGGTTAGATCAGCCCCAGCATTTT,CASRLDQPQHF
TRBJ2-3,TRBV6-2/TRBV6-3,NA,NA,TGTGCCAGCAGTTATTTCTCCAGTACGCAGTATTTT,CASSYFSSTQYF
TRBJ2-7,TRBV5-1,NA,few,TGCGCCAGCAGCTTGGTAGGCAACGAGCAGTACTTC,CASSLVGNEQYF
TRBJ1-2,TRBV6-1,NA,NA,TGTGCCAGCTCCTTAAAGCCCAGGCGGGAGGGCTACACCTTC,CASSLKPRREGYTF
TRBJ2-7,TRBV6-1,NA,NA,TGTGCCACCGGACCACGGGAGTACCTCTACGAGCAGTACTTC,CATGPREYLYEQYF
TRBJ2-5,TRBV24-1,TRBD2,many,TGTGCCACCAGTGATGGTACTAGCGGCCCCCAAGAGACCCAGTACTTC,CATSDGTSGPQETQYF